Presented here are 25 T cell receptor beta chains from one specimen sequenced in a study of human T cells and chemical hapten exposure. TCRdb analysed the RACE reads with MiXCR anew, one entry per CDR3 protein. The table has tens of thousands of distinct CDR3 sequences, around 7% seen once. As to time point: patch test 2, 6 weeks after DPC sensitization. Treatment in this sample: therapeutic diphenylcyclopropenone sensitization with weekly scalp DPC. This material consisted of whole blood, taken in connection with sensitization to the hapten diphenylcyclopropenone (DPC). These receptors originate from a woman aged 25 to 39 with alopecia areata. Some clones in this sample may be carry-over from other donors' samples.

The chain combines TRBV10-3 with TRBJ2-4; perhaps TRBD2 as D (6 bases). CDR3 length: 14 residues. The germline V and J ends were trimmed by 5 bases and 8 bases, with 16 bases remaining between them. From germline, CDR1 is ENHRY and CDR2 SYGVKD. CDR3 protein: CAISPSVIADIQYF. The DNA for the CDR3 is TGTGCCATCAGTCCTTCTGTTATAGCGGACATTCAGTACTTC.

This clonotype has only a few counts. This chain connects TRBV5-1 to TRBJ1-6, with a tentative D call TRBD1 (5 bases). V was cut by 4 bases and J by 0 bases, with 14 bases left in between. CDR3 size: 17 residues. Germline V gene sequence: CDR1 SGHRS, CDR2 YFSETQ. CDR3 protein: CASSPSTGDSYNSPLHF. CDR3 sequence (DNA): TGCGCCAGCAGCCCCTCTACGGGGGACTCCTATAATTCACCCCTCCACTTT.

This clonotype was seen repeatedly, ten times or more. The chain joins TRBV29-1 to TRBJ2-1, with TRBD1 identical over 8 bases. The CDR3 is 13 amino acids. The germline V gene encodes CDR1 SQVTM and CDR2 ANQGSEA. Trimming removed 6 bases from V and 5 bases from J; junction bases left unmatched: 6. CDR3 protein: CSVTGVNNNEQFF. CDR3 in DNA: TGCAGCGTGACAGGGGTAAACAACAATGAGCAGTTCTTC.

This clonotype turned up a few times. The rearrangement joins TRBV18 to TRBJ2-2; the D gene could be TRBD1 or TRBD2 (5 bases each). The germline V gene encodes CDR1 KGHSH and CDR2 LQKENI. CDR3 length: 16 amino acids. V was cut by 0 bases and J by 0 bases, with 8 bases left in between. This CDR3 is CASSPPGRPNTGELFF. DNA for the CDR3: TGTGCCAGCTCACCACCGGGACGGCCGAACACCGGGGAGCTGTTTTTT.

The rearrangement joins TRBV13 to TRBJ2-7, with 8 bases matching TRBD1. The J segment lost 2 bases and the V segment lost 5 bases, leaving 8 bases of the junction unmatched. CDR3 size: 15 residues. Germline loops: CDR1 PRHDT, CDR2 FYEKMQ (reference sequence). The CDR3 DNA reads as TGTGCCAGCAGCGCTCGACAGGGGAGAGCCTACGAGCAGTACTTC. Translating it yields CASSARQGRAYEQYF.

This clonotype appeared many times. The chain carries TRBV12-3 or TRBV12-4 and TRBJ2-3; no clear D gene. This CDR3 contains 16 residues. Trimming removed 5 bases from V and 0 bases from J, with 15 bases in between. CDR3 nucleotide sequence: TGTGCCAGCAGTCCCACACAAATCCCTAGCACAGATACGCAGTATTTT. Translated, it gives CASSPTQIPSTDTQYF.

This clonotype was counted at least ten times. The chain couples TRBV2 to TRBJ2-3, with 7 bases that match TRBD1. Trimming cost V 6 bases and J 2 bases; bases outside gene matches: 11. The germline V gene has CDR1 SNHLY and CDR2 FYNNEI. This CDR3 comprises 16 residues. CDR3 in amino acids: CASSREQGSFTDTQYF. In nucleotides, the CDR3 is TGTGCCAGCAGCCGAGAACAGGGGTCCTTCACAGATACGCAGTATTTT.

This clonotype was seen many times. The V and J genes are TRBV10-2 and TRBJ2-4, with a possible D match to TRBD2 (7 bases). The V gene lost 4 bases and the J gene lost 5 bases, with 12 bases spanning the gap. CDR1 WSHSY and CDR2 SAAADI come from the germline V gene. This CDR3 is 14 amino acids long. CDR3: CASSVRRGQNIQYF. In nucleotides, the CDR3 is TGCGCCAGCAGTGTTCGGCGGGGGCAAAACATTCAGTACTTC.

There are many counts of this clonotype. The gene calls are TRBV20-1 and TRBJ2-1; 10 bases line up with TRBD2. Germline V gene data show CDR1 as DFQATT and CDR2 as SNEGSKA (reference sequence). This CDR3 has 14 residues. With 5 bases clipped from V and 4 bases from J, the junction kept 5 bases outside the gene matches. The CDR3 coding sequence is TGCAGTGCTGTAGCGGGGGGTAGGTACAATGAGCAGTTCTTC. Residues: CSAVAGGRYNEQFF.

This clonotype was observed many times. The V gene is TRBV5-1, the J gene TRBJ2-3; 12 nucleotides line up with TRBD2. The CDR3 is made up of 16 amino acids. Trimming cost V 3 bases and J 2 bases; bases outside gene matches: 4. Germline V gives CDR1 SGHRS, CDR2 YFSETQ. CDR3 nucleotides: TGCGCCAGCAGCTCGGGACTAGCGGGCCCCACAGATACGCAGTATTTT. Translation: CASSSGLAGPTDTQYF.

This clonotype came up many times. The chain recombines TRBV7-3 with TRBJ2-3; TRBD2 agrees at 13 bases. V shed 3 bases, J shed 7 bases, and the junction held 7 bases outside the gene matches. CDR3 length: 16 residues. Germline CDR1 reads SGHTA; CDR2 reads FQGTGA. CDR3 loop: CASSFDGTSGVNTQYF. CDR3 sequence (DNA): TGTGCCAGCAGCTTCGACGGGACTAGCGGGGTGAATACGCAGTATTTT.

This clonotype has a handful of counts. The rearrangement uses TRBV3-1 and TRBJ2-7; D ambiguous. Germline lookup yields CDR1 LGHDT and CDR2 YNNKEL (reference sequence). The CDR3 runs 12 residues. V was clipped by 0 bases and J by 6 bases, with 6 bases between them. The CDR3 reads CASSQDPGEQYF. The CDR3 DNA follows: TGTGCCAGCAGCCAAGACCCGGGCGAGCAGTACTTC.

J is TRBJ2-1 and V is TRBV14; the D is unclear. The germline V and J ends were trimmed by 0 bases and 2 bases, with 11 bases remaining between them. The CDR3 is 16 residues long. The germline V gene encodes CDR1 SGHDN and CDR2 FVKESK. CDR3 bases: TGTGCCAGCAGCCAAGATCAAATAGCTACCTACAATGAGCAGTTCTTC. Protein product: CASSQDQIATYNEQFF.

The sample holds many counts of this clonotype. The chain couples TRBV5-8 to TRBJ2-7; D unclear. The CDR3 is made up of 14 amino acids. V gave up 3 bases and J gave up 6 bases, with 16 bases separating them. The germline V gene has CDR1 SGHTS and CDR2 YDEGEE. The CDR3 is CASSSPAEIREQYF. CDR3 DNA: TGTGCCAGCAGCTCTCCGGCAGAGATACGCGAGCAGTACTTC.

CDR3 amino acids: CASSPRTSGVPYEQYF. The CDR3 DNA reads as TGTGCCAGCAGCCCGAGGACTAGCGGGGTTCCCTACGAGCAGTACTTC. V usage is TRBV7-9 and J usage is TRBJ2-7; TRBD2 matches at 12 bases. CDR3 length: 16 amino acids. J was trimmed by 2 bases and V by 5 bases; bases with no gene match: 7. Germline-derived CDR1 and CDR2 are SEHNR and FQNEAQ (reference sequence).

The chain is built from TRBV7-9 and TRBJ1-1, with D uncertain. The CDR3 has 12 amino acids. Germline values: CDR1 SEHNR, CDR2 FQNEAQ (reference sequence). Deletions cut 6 bases from V and 5 bases from J, with 10 bases between. CDR3 sequence: CASSGEATEAFF. DNA of the CDR3: TGTGCCAGCAGTGGGGAGGCTACTGAAGCTTTCTTT.

This clonotype was detected many times. V usage is TRBV6-6 and J usage is TRBJ1-1; 9 positions agree with TRBD1. Germline lookup yields CDR1 MNHNY and CDR2 SVGAGI (reference sequence). V dropped 3 bases and J dropped 6; count of bases not matched to a gene: 11. The CDR3 is made up of 16 amino acids. The CDR3 sequence is CASSYLKGTGRPEAFF. CDR3 coding DNA: TGTGCCAGCAGTTATCTGAAGGGGACAGGGCGCCCTGAAGCTTTCTTT.

This clonotype showed up just a few times. The chain employs TRBV29-1 and TRBJ2-1; D is ambiguous. The ends were cut back, 4 bases at V and 9 bases at J, with 19 bases in the middle. The CDR3 extends over 14 amino acids. Per germline, CDR1 SQVTM and CDR2 ANQGSEA. The CDR3 nucleotides read TGCAGCGTTGGAAAGAACCCCCCTAAGGGTGAGCAGTTCTTC. It is translated as CSVGKNPPKGEQFF.

This clonotype has a handful of counts. The V and J genes are TRBV6-6 and TRBJ1-5; D perhaps matches TRBD1 (6 bases). V was shortened by 6 bases and J by 5 bases, with 14 bases between the two germline ends. There are 14 residues in the CDR3. The germline gives CDR1 MNHNY, CDR2 SVGAGI (reference sequence). Written as DNA, the CDR3 is TGTGCCAGCAGAGACGGGACATTAGATCAGCCCCAGCATTTT. This sequence encodes CASRDGTLDQPQHF.

This clonotype occurred many times. The V call is TRBV29-1, the J call TRBJ1-1, with D tentatively TRBD1 (6 bases). V was shortened by 4 bases and J by 1 base, with 13 bases between the two germline ends. This CDR3 comprises 14 residues. Germline CDR1 SQVTM, CDR2 ANQGSEA. The CDR3 loop is CSVGEGVSNTEAFF. The CDR3 bases are TGCAGCGTTGGTGAGGGGGTTTCGAACACTGAAGCTTTCTTT. Filled out from reference TRBV29-1 and TRBJ1-1, the complete variable domain reads SAVISQKPSRDICQRGTSLTIQCQVDSQVTMMFWYRQQPGQSLTLIATANQGSEATYESGFVIDKFPISRPNLTFSTLTVSNMSPEDSSIYLCSVGEGVSNTEAFFGQGTRLTVV.

The sample holds a few counts of this clonotype. The chain has TRBV18 and TRBJ1-3; 7 bases match TRBD1. Germline V CDR1 and CDR2: KGHSH, LQKENI. V shed 3 bases and J 2 bases; nucleotides not matched to a gene: 10. This CDR3 spans 17 amino acids. The chain's CDR3 is CASSPFPMTGTGNTIYF. CDR3 bases: TGTGCCAGCTCACCTTTTCCGATGACAGGGACTGGAAACACCATATATTTT.

This clonotype was counted many times. V is TRBV20-1 and J is TRBJ1-5; possibly TRBD1 for D (5 bases). Per germline, CDR1 DFQATT and CDR2 SNEGSKA (reference sequence). The CDR3 is 15 residues long. Trimming took 3 bases from V and 2 from J, leaving 14 bases between them. CDR3 residues: CSARDTFGGNQPQHF. As DNA, the CDR3 is TGCAGTGCTAGGGACACCTTCGGGGGCAATCAGCCCCAGCATTTT.

This clonotype has a handful of counts. The chain has TRBV6-1 and TRBJ2-3, with 12 bases aligning to TRBD2. The J segment lost 1 base and the V segment lost 3 bases, leaving 2 bases of the junction unmatched. The CDR3 extends over 16 amino acids. CDR1 is MNHNS, CDR2 SASEGT, per germline. This CDR3 reads CASSEASGGGTDTQYF. The CDR3 DNA sequence: TGTGCCAGCAGTGAGGCTAGCGGGGGGGGCACAGATACGCAGTATTTT.

This clonotype was counted at least ten times. The gene calls are TRBV7-8 and TRBJ1-4; D not resolved. This CDR3 comprises 13 residues. Germline V gives CDR1 SGHVS, CDR2 FQNEAQ. V shed 1 base and J shed 12 bases, with 12 bases lying between them. The CDR3 loop reads CASSLGALMELFF. The CDR3, as DNA: TGTGCCAGCAGCTTAGGGGCCCTTATGGAACTGTTTTTT.

This clonotype came up many times. This sequence joins TRBV6-5 and TRBJ1-2; no clear D gene. The V and J ends lost 5 bases and 2 bases respectively, with 18 bases between them. CDR3 length equals 16 residues. The germline gives CDR1 MNHEY, CDR2 SVGAGI. CDR3 in amino acids: CASSSWVLRRNYGYTF. In DNA, the CDR3 is TGTGCCAGCAGTAGCTGGGTTCTAAGACGGAACTATGGCTACACCTTC.